One TCR beta chain is described in this entry. This clonotype came up a few times. Its binding antigen is unknown. Base-call qualities are not available, and no considerably larger clone is one nucleotide away. The CDR3, from cysteine to phenylalanine, totals 12 residues. CDR3 DNA is the only sequence kept; it has 36 bases, read in frame from the first base. The germline ends are 10 bases apart after V is trimmed by 8 bases and J by 5 bases. Systemically healthy Caucasian individuals from Russia, around 39 in total and aged roughly 6 to 100 years, were included as donors. Ten milliliters of peripheral blood were drawn from each donor into EDTA-treated Vacutainer tubes. PBMCs were isolated by Ficoll-Paque density-gradient centrifugation, with at least 7 million obtained per sample. Trizol reagent was used to extract total RNA from the PBMCs, yielding at least 5 micrograms per sample. Naive CD45RAhigh/CD27high T cell percentages were measured by flow cytometry on a PBMC aliquot from every donor.

These data belong to a study of blood T cells in healthy people across ages (dated by TCRdb to the mid-2010s). Looking at the study overall: In model experiments, template switching captured roughly one uniquely barcoded TCR beta cDNA molecule for every two T cells. To avoid experimental bias, donors of different ages were distributed randomly across sequencing lanes. For two donors (one aged 18 to 29 and one aged 80 or older), the study analyzed two additional independent replicas of 1 million unique cDNA reads from the same blood draw. Age-related changes in TCR beta repertoire diversity were measured in the study by deep sequencing normalized with unique cDNA molecular identifiers. Four age groups were formed from the donors: young (average 16 years), middle-aged (just under 40), aged (about 62) and long-lived (roughly 88).

Study-wide conclusions, independent of this receptor: Because the CMV infection status of the donors was unknown, age-related changes in expanded clonotypes may potentially have been confounded. Total diversity estimates from one million sequenced T cells were considered lower bounds and underestimates. Compared with the aged group, the long-lived group had more naive CD4+ T cells, fewer expanded clones and increased TCR diversity, a pattern suggesting age selection. A strong correlation was found between observed TCR beta diversity and the percentage of naive T cells measured by flow cytometry. As age increased, observed TCR beta diversity per million T cells dropped in a roughly linear way, and a significant reduction was already evident by age roughly 40. Bulk unsorted PBMC profiling prevented conclusive comparison of naive and antigen-experienced compartments.

The library was made by 5' RACE. TCRdb lists the instrument as Illumina HiSeq 2500. A second 7 to 11 cycle PCR used a sample-barcoded 5' primer and a J-beta primer mix. A template-switch 5' adaptor carrying 12 random nucleotides introduced a unique molecular identifier onto each TCR beta cDNA molecule. Each sample yielded at least 3 million CDR3-containing paired-end reads. First-strand cDNA was synthesized from all RNA with the Mint cDNA synthesis kit, primed by a TRBC-specific oligonucleotide. After uracil-DNA glycosylase treatment, a first 18-cycle PCR used universal primers M1SS and BC2_uni_R on all cDNA. On the authors' methods: Normalization of each sample was performed by random selection of 1 million high-quality reads, each carrying a distinct molecular identifier. Reads sharing molecular identifiers were discarded rather than binned into consensus sequences. MiTCR, set to a Q25 quality threshold and the strictest error-elimination algorithm, was used for CDR3 identification, clonotype clustering and error correction. A nonparametric unseen species model using Euler transformation provided a lower-bound estimate of total TCR beta diversity. TCRdb ran its own pipeline on the public reads, namely fastp trimming at Q25 and MiXCR clone calling, and kept in-frame beta chains. Each record represents a unique CDR3 protein, reported with the most common genes and DNA among its rows. The V and J calls reflect TCRdb's pipeline rather than the authors' work. The sample yields about 1,600,000 distinct CDR3 sequences; roughly 45% were counted once. The leading ten clones occupy approximately 7.9% of the sample.

The V gene is TRBV12-3 or TRBV12-4 and the J gene is TRBJ2-4; no D segment can be confidently identified. The receptor was isolated from a woman younger than 30 in good health. The sample taken for sequencing was blood. Read as DNA, the sequence is TGTGCCAGCCGGGCCCGGGAAAACATTCAGTACTTC. It is translated as CASRARENIQYF.